This T cell receptor beta chain was obtained from a study of blood T cell repertoires in COVID-19. In the study's own analysis: Nucleated cell number was recorded as an estimate derived from reference gene primer amplification. The method was immunoSEQ multiplex PCR; TCRdb's version includes in-frame clones alone and lacks a portion of them. That table furnishes V, J and clone size, whereas the DNA furnished D and trimming. The sample has about 160,000 clones; roughly 85% are singletons. This CDR3 is 16 amino acids long. V shed 0 bases and J 7 bases; nucleotides not matched to a gene: 7. Per the germline V gene, CDR1 is KGHSH and CDR2 is LQKENI.

This TCR derives from a woman aged 60-70 years with COVID-19, enrolled during active disease. Input material: peripheral blood. V gene TRBV18 combines with J gene TRBJ2-2, with 8 bases lining up with TRBD1. The chain's CDR3 is CASSPPRQGRGGELFF. The CDR3 coding sequence is TGTGCCAGCTCACCACCCCGACAGGGGAGAGGCGGGGAGCTGTTTTTT.